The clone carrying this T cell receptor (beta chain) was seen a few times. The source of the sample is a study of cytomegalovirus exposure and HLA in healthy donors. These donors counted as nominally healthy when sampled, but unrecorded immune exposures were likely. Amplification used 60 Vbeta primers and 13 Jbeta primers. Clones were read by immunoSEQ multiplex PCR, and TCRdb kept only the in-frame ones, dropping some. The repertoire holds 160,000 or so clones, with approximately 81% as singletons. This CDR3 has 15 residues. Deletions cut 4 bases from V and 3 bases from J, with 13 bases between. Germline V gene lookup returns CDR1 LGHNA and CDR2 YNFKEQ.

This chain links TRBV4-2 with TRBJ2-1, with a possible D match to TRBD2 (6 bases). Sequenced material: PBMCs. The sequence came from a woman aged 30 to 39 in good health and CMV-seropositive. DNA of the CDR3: TGTGCCAGCAGCCTCTTAGCGGTAGACTACAATGAGCAGTTCTTC. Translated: CASSLLAVDYNEQFF.